The next 15 T cell receptor beta chains were all read from a single sample in a study of T cell responses to AZD1222 COVID-19 vaccine. Profiling relied on immunoSEQ multiplex PCR, and the TCRdb table lists in-frame clones only, not all of them. The sample has 150,000 or so clones, roughly nine tenths seen once. The source was peripheral blood, collected after recovery from COVID-19. These receptors all come from an adult who had recovered from COVID-19.

This chain links TRBV9 with TRBJ2-7; TRBD1 matches 7 bases. The CDR3 has 15 residues. J was trimmed by 3 bases and V by 0 bases; bases with no gene match: 6. Per the germline V gene, CDR1 is SGDLS and CDR2 is YYNGEE. CDR3 protein: CASSVGRDRNYEQYF. The CDR3 bases are TGTGCCAGCAGCGTAGGTCGGGACAGAAACTACGAGCAGTACTTC.

V and J are TRBV24-1 and TRBJ2-3; possible D gene TRBD1, 6 bases. This CDR3 has 16 residues. The germline V gene encodes CDR1 KGHDR and CDR2 SFDVKD. V was pared by 4 bases and J by 0 bases, with 13 bases between. DNA of the CDR3: TGTGCCACCAGTGACCATCTAGGGGGAAGCACAGATACGCAGTATTTT. This codes for CATSDHLGGSTDTQYF.

V usage is TRBV5-4 and J usage is TRBJ2-7, with 7 bases aligning to TRBD1. The CDR3 runs 15 residues. In germline, CDR1 is SGHNT, CDR2 YYREEE (reference sequence). After removal of 4 bases from V and 4 bases from J, the junction contained 11 bases not matched to a gene. The CDR3 loop is CASSGTRDSSYEQYF. DNA for the CDR3: TGTGCCAGCAGCGGGACCCGGGACAGTTCTTACGAGCAGTACTTC.

The V and J genes are TRBV7-2 and TRBJ1-4; D ambiguous. Germline loops: CDR1 SGHTA, CDR2 FQGNSA. Trimming took 1 base from V and 8 from J, leaving 11 bases between them. The CDR3 contains 14 residues. CDR3 DNA sequence: TGTGCCAGCAGCTTAGGGAGCCGGCGGGAAAAACTGTTTTTT. Translated: CASSLGSRREKLFF.

The V gene is TRBV19, the J gene TRBJ1-2; 7 bases match TRBD1. The V and J ends lost 7 bases and 7 bases, in that order; junction bases with no gene match: 6. The CDR3 covers 12 residues. Germline lookup yields CDR1 LNHDA and CDR2 SQIVND (reference sequence). In nucleotides, the CDR3 is TGTGCCAGTAACCCGCACAGGGGTGGCTACACCTTC. Translated: CASNPHRGGYTF.

This clone showed up just once. The chain recombines TRBV11-2 with TRBJ1-5; TRBD1 matches 7 bases. This CDR3 comprises 15 residues. The V and J ends lost 1 base and 3 bases, in that order; junction bases with no gene match: 3. Germline assignment: CDR1 SGHAT and CDR2 FQNNGV. CDR3 region: CASSLARGANQPQHF. CDR3 sequence (DNA): TGTGCCAGCAGCTTAGCCAGGGGGGCCAATCAGCCCCAGCATTTT. Looking up the rest from reference TRBV11-2 and TRBJ1-5 gives the full variable domain: EAGVAQSPRYKIIEKRQSVAFWCNPISGHATLYWYQQILGQGPKLLIQFQNNGVVDDSQLPKDRFSAERLKGVDSTLKIQPAKLEDSAVYLCASSLARGANQPQHFGDGTRLSIL.

CDR3 sequence (DNA): TGTGCCAGCAGCCCTCTGGGGGATACTGATGGCTACACCTTC. This translates into CASSPLGDTDGYTF. The V call is TRBV3-1 (or the pseudogene TRBV3-2), the J call TRBJ1-2; possible D gene TRBD1, 5 bases. CDR1 is LGHDT, CDR2 YNNKEL, per germline (reference sequence). There are 14 residues in the CDR3. Trimming removed 4 bases from V and 6 bases from J, with 15 bases in between.

The chain combines TRBV4-2 with TRBJ1-1; maybe TRBD1 (5 bases). Germline V CDR1 and CDR2: LGHNA, YNFKEQ. Trimming left V 0 bases short and J 1 base short, with 9 bases between. This CDR3 comprises 15 residues. This chain's CDR3 is CASSQEGLPNTEAFF. CDR3 coding DNA: TGTGCCAGCAGCCAAGAGGGACTTCCGAACACTGAAGCTTTCTTT.

The gene calls are TRBV29-1 and TRBJ2-7; D is unclear. Germline CDR1 and CDR2: SQVTM and ANQGSEA. This CDR3 comprises 14 residues. Trimming pared 0 bases from V and 3 bases from J, leaving 12 bases between. The CDR3 DNA follows: TGCAGCGTTGAAGATACCCAGATCGGCTACGAGCAGTACTTC. Translated: CSVEDTQIGYEQYF.

CDR3 nucleotides: TGTGCCAGCAGTTTATTGACGTCAGGGGACGGAAAACTGTTTTTT. Protein sequence: CASSLLTSGDGKLFF. The chain is built from TRBV28 and TRBJ1-4; D might be TRBD1 (6 bases). The germline V gene has CDR1 MDHEN and CDR2 SYDVKM. The CDR3 is 15 amino acids. The V end was cut by 1 base, the J end by 10 bases, with 16 bases between.

The genes are TRBV4-3 and TRBJ2-5, with D tentatively TRBD1 (6 bases). Germline-derived CDR1 and CDR2 are LGHNA and YSLEER. This CDR3 region has 15 residues. The ends were cut back, 0 bases at V and 3 bases at J, with 11 bases in the middle. The CDR3 DNA is TGCGCCAGCAGCCAAGAAACAGGGCACAAAGAGACCCAGTACTTC. It specifies CASSQETGHKETQYF.

The gene calls are TRBV5-1 and TRBJ2-7; TRBD1 agrees at 7 bases. Trimming at V came to 7 bases and at J to 5 bases, leaving 9 bases not matched to a gene. The V gene's germline CDR1 is SGHRS and CDR2 YFSETQ. The CDR3 consists of 13 residues. CDR3 sequence (DNA): TGCGCCAGCTTTTCCCGACAGGGACACGAGCAGTACTTC. It specifies CASFSRQGHEQYF.

The V gene is TRBV6-6, the J gene TRBJ2-4; a possible D gene is TRBD2 (5 bases). Between the trimmed V and J ends, which lost 11 bases and 6 bases, there was a span of 17 bases. CDR3 size: 13 residues. Germline V CDR1 and CDR2: MNHNY, SVGAGI (reference sequence). The CDR3 region is CAGGGGSGNIQYF. The DNA for the CDR3 is TGTGCCGGAGGAGGCGGCTCGGGAAACATTCAGTACTTC.

The chain is built from TRBV13 and TRBJ2-5; 15 bases are a match to TRBD2. Germline CDR1 reads PRHDT; CDR2 reads FYEKMQ (reference sequence). The junction had 5 bases not matched to a gene; V was cut back by 5 bases and J by 4 bases. This CDR3 spans 16 amino acids. The CDR3 protein is CASSERGLAGGETQYF. CDR3 sequence (DNA): TGTGCCAGCAGCGAAAGGGGACTAGCGGGAGGAGAGACCCAGTACTTC.

The J gene is TRBJ1-6, the V gene TRBV6-5; possible D gene TRBD1, 5 bases. CDR3 size: 15 residues. Per the germline V gene, CDR1 is MNHEY and CDR2 is SVGAGI. The V end was cut by 10 bases, the J end by 2 bases, with 15 bases between. The DNA for the CDR3 is TGTGCCACCTGCTACGAGGGGCCCTATAATTCACCCCTCCACTTT. It is translated as CATCYEGPYNSPLHF.